Below, one T cell receptor (beta chain) is given with its context. This clone appeared a few times. The antigen it binds to is not known. Base qualities are not at hand, and no much larger clone is one base apart. The source of the sample is a study of cytotoxic CD8 clonotypes in ibrutinib-treated CLL (dated by TCRdb to the early 2020s). In the study overall: The cohort had ten to twelve relapsed/refractory and under 16 treatment-naive patients; roughly 18 were IGHV unmutated. Partial responses were observed in about 25 patients and complete responses in 2; after a median follow-up of roughly 62 months, remission was maintained in 14 patients and progression was observed in about twelve. The response samples were drawn at a median of roughly twelve months into treatment, with a range of about 6 to 36 months. On average, each sample yielded 255,043 productive templates and tens of thousands of productive rearrangements. Of the roughly 86 people in the trial, about 25 had longitudinal samples available. Cryopreserved peripheral blood mononuclear cells were collected before treatment, at response, and at either disease progression or sustained remission. All remission and progressive disease samples were collected while patients were still receiving ibrutinib. Broader findings and caveats from the paper: Public clonotypes were rare and either contracted or stayed stable during treatment, and the rise in clonality at ibrutinib response reflected the expansion of private clonotypes. Clonality rose at ibrutinib response, remained stable during sustained remission, and dropped back toward baseline at progression. At baseline, clonality was higher than in age-matched healthy donors and showed a strong correlation with circulating CD8+ T-cell counts. Lymph node repertoires were not examined, and the timing of sampling was not matched between patients in sustained remission and those whose disease progressed.

The time point label corresponds to: 12 to 13 months on ibrutinib. For TCR beta library preparation, roughly 2.2 micrograms of genomic DNA was extracted from cryopreserved PBMCs. Longitudinal blood samples from CLL patients on ibrutinib monotherapy underwent high-throughput TCR beta sequencing. The patients took part in an open-label, single-center phase 2 trial of ibrutinib monotherapy. V gives up 2 bases and J gives up 3 bases, and the segment between their germline ends measures 13 bases. There are 16 amino acids in the CDR3, from cysteine to phenylalanine inclusive. The only DNA kept is the CDR3, 48 bases in frame from the first base. The CDR1 and CDR2 encoded by the germline V gene are SGHAT and FQNNGV. On a MiSeq, deep resolution sequencing aimed for a depth between 1 in 1 million and 1 in 200,000 T cells, with each clonotype covered approximately 10x on average. The immunoSEQ hsTCRB Kit was used to generate the TCR beta libraries. The original pipeline was this. The data were analyzed with ImmunoSEQ Analyzer and ImmunoSEQ Data Assistant, and V, D and J gene assignments followed IMGT definitions. Clonality, with values ranging from 0 to 1, was calculated as one minus the normalized Shannon entropy of productive rearrangement frequencies. Only overrepresented clonotypes making up at least 0.05% of the repertoire of each patient were included in the public clonotype analysis. About a dozen repertoires from age-matched healthy donors, obtained from immuneACCESS, served as clonality controls. TCRdb took over this immuneACCESS table, retaining in-frame rearrangements with V and J assigned. Such tables are incomplete; in checked studies, under half of the missing clones stem from an unresolved V gene, and the remainder is unexplained. The V and J calls and the clone size are those of that table, but D and trimming were determined from the DNA. The sample data list 200,000 or so clones, and roughly 77% of these were observed just once. The leading ten clones occupy about 6.4% of the sample.

The chain is made from TRBV11-2 and TRBJ2-2, with the D gene too uncertain to name. The source was PBMCs, collected after 12 months of ibrutinib treatment. This TCR was sampled from a human donor with chronic lymphocytic leukemia. The DNA sequence follows: TGTGCCAGCAGCTTAAGTCCCCGCAGTTACACCGGGGAGCTGTTTTTT. It is translated as CASSLSPRSYTGELFF.